Below, one T cell receptor beta chain is given with its context. Its antigen is unknown. These data belong to a study of glioma-infiltrating T cells after dendritic cell vaccination. The overall study: Autologous tumor lysate was loaded overnight onto monocyte-derived dendritic cells grown less than 8 days with IL-4 and GM-CSF. At biweekly intervals, patients got three intradermal dendritic cell vaccine injections. Broader study findings: No direct clonality-survival link was found; a diverse polyclonal response may matter.

The time point is: after dendritic cell vaccination, including at tumor progression/relapse. Amplification used 60 V beta primers and 13 J beta primers. Sequencing used immunoSEQ multiplex PCR; TCRdb keeps in-frame clones, though not all of them. Among approximately 50,000 clones listed, approximately 91% were seen once. The receptor was derived from a human donor with glioblastoma. Sequences were derived from blood, sampled after dendritic cell vaccination.

CDR3 coding DNA: TGTGCCAGCAGTTTTACGCCGGGACAGGGCCTCGGCTACACCTTC. As protein: CASSFTPGQGLGYTF. This sequence joins TRBV28 and TRBJ1-2, with TRBD1 matching 9 bases. Germline V gene lookup returns CDR1 MDHEN and CDR2 SYDVKM. The CDR3 runs 15 residues. J lost 8 bases, V lost 3 bases, and 10 bases had no gene match.